The sequence of this T cell receptor (beta chain) was determined in a study of T-cell memory formation after mild COVID-19. The TCR alpha and TCR beta cDNA libraries, bearing sample barcodes and UMIs, were generated by 5'RACE using constant-segment primers. From the 5' RACE reads, TCRdb called clonotypes with MiXCR, one entry per CDR3 protein. Of about 470,000 distinct CDR3 sequences in the sample, around a quarter were seen once. Germline values: CDR1 SEHNR, CDR2 FQNEAQ (reference sequence). The length of the CDR3 is 18 residues. V lost 1 base and J 1 base, leaving 14 bases between the germline ends.

Input material: PBMCs or a T cell subset sorted from them (not recorded which). This chain links TRBV7-9 with TRBJ2-6; D may be TRBD2 (7 bases). The clonotype originates from an adult woman who had mild COVID-19 (a few samples of this study predate the infection). Cell type and time point are not known. CDR3: CASSLGTQGGSGANVLTF. The CDR3 DNA follows: TGTGCCAGCAGCTTAGGGACACAGGGAGGGTCTGGGGCCAACGTCCTGACTTTC.